The 24 T cell receptor beta chains presented below share a single source sample, sequenced in a study of cytomegalovirus exposure and HLA in healthy donors. Vbeta (60) and Jbeta (13) primers were used in the PCR. Data came from immunoSEQ multiplex PCR; TCRdb stores just in-frame clones and leaves some out. The sample contains roughly 130,000 clones, roughly 84% of which appear only once. Sequenced: PBMCs. The receptors here all came from a girl aged 2 to 9 in good health and CMV-seronegative.

Comments on this clone: Within the sample, other DNA sequences also encode this same CDR3. The V gene is TRBV5-1, the J gene TRBJ2-5; 8 bases align to TRBD2. The CDR3 has 14 amino acids. J lost 2 bases, V lost 2 bases, and 2 bases had no gene match. Per germline, CDR1 SGHRS and CDR2 YFSETQ. The CDR3 DNA reads TGCGCCAGCAGCTTAGCGGGAGTACAAGAGACCCAGTACTTC. Translating gives CASSLAGVQETQYF.

The chain carries TRBV5-6 and TRBJ2-1, with D possibly matching TRBD1 (6 bases). The CDR3 is 14 amino acids. V lost 3 bases and J lost 6, with 13 bases in between. Germline assignment: CDR1 SGHDT and CDR2 YYEEEE. The CDR3: CASSWRQAFNEQFF. The CDR3 DNA reads TGTGCCAGCAGCTGGAGACAGGCCTTCAATGAGCAGTTCTTC.

There are a few counts of this clone. J is TRBJ2-7 and V is TRBV4-1, with TRBD2 matching over 9 bases. The CDR3 is 16 amino acids. J lost 0 bases, V lost 1 base, and 4 bases had no gene match. CDR1 is MGHRA, CDR2 YSYEKL, per germline. CDR3 protein: CASSQASGKSSYEQYF. The CDR3 DNA reads TGCGCCAGCAGCCAAGCTAGCGGGAAGAGCTCCTACGAGCAGTACTTC.

The chain combines TRBV10-3 with TRBJ2-5, with 7 bases matching TRBD2. The length of the CDR3 is 14 residues. Per the germline V gene, CDR1 is ENHRY and CDR2 is SYGVKD. Trimming at V came to 8 bases and at J to 0 bases, leaving 6 bases not matched to a gene. The CDR3: CAIAASGNQETQYF. The DNA for the CDR3 is TGTGCCATCGCAGCTAGCGGCAACCAAGAGACCCAGTACTTC.

The chain joins TRBV6-5 to TRBJ2-5; 8 bases align to TRBD1. Losses at the gene ends were 8 bases for V and 4 bases for J; bases not matched to a gene: 3. Germline-derived CDR1 and CDR2 are MNHEY and SVGAGI. The CDR3 has 12 amino acids. CDR3 sequence: CASAQGGETQYF. DNA of the CDR3: TGTGCCAGCGCACAGGGGGGAGAGACCCAGTACTTC.

The V call is TRBV5-5, the J call TRBJ1-5; no definite D call. V shed 0 bases and J shed 0 bases, with 7 bases lying between them. From germline, CDR1 is SGHKS and CDR2 YYEKEE (reference sequence). This CDR3 has 15 residues. In DNA form, the CDR3 reads TGTGCCAGCAGCTTGGGCAGAAATAGCAATCAGCCCCAGCATTTT. The encoded protein is CASSLGRNSNQPQHF.

The gene calls are TRBV28 and TRBJ2-3; 8 positions match TRBD1. Per germline, CDR1 MDHEN and CDR2 SYDVKM. The V gene end was trimmed by 4 bases and the J gene end by 1 base; junction bases not matched to a gene: 7. The CDR3 consists of 16 residues. The CDR3 sequence is CASSSRNRGGTDTQYF. As DNA, the CDR3 is TGTGCCAGCAGTTCGAGGAACAGGGGGGGCACAGATACGCAGTATTTT.

The V call is TRBV6-1, the J call TRBJ1-4, with TRBD1 identical over 10 bases. Losses at the gene ends were 4 bases for V and 4 bases for J; bases not matched to a gene: 3. The V gene's germline CDR1 is MNHNS and CDR2 SASEGT. The CDR3 consists of 15 residues. CDR3 in amino acids: CASSGGQGSNEKLFF. The CDR3 DNA is TGTGCCAGCAGTGGGGGACAGGGGAGTAATGAAAAACTGTTTTTT.

The chain employs TRBV5-4 and TRBJ2-1; the D gene is possibly TRBD2 (6 bases). Per germline, CDR1 SGHNT and CDR2 YYREEE (reference sequence). The length of the CDR3 is 15 residues. Between the trimmed V and J ends, which lost 0 bases and 3 bases, there was a span of 10 bases. The CDR3 is CASSLGLASYNEQFF. The DNA for the CDR3 is TGTGCCAGCAGCTTGGGTCTAGCGAGCTACAATGAGCAGTTCTTC. Filled out from reference TRBV5-4 and TRBJ2-1, the complete variable domain reads ETGVTQSPTHLIKTRGQQVTLRCSSQSGHNTVSWYQQALGQGPQFIFQYYREEENGRGNFPPRFSGLQFPNYSSELNVNALELDDSALYLCASSLGLASYNEQFFGPGTRLTVL.

The rearrangement links TRBV6-5 to TRBJ1-2, with D possibly TRBD1 on 5 matching bases. Germline-derived CDR1 and CDR2 are MNHEY and SVGAGI. The CDR3 has 15 amino acids. Trimming took 1 base from V and 0 from J, leaving 9 bases between them. The CDR3 DNA reads as TGTGCCAGCAGTTACTGGGGGGGGTCTAACTATGGCTACACCTTC. This encodes CASSYWGGSNYGYTF.

This sequence joins TRBV28 and TRBJ2-1; a weak D match, TRBD1 (6 bases). Trimming stripped 7 bases from V and 0 bases from J, with 10 bases between. Germline-derived CDR1 and CDR2 are MDHEN and SYDVKM. There are 14 residues in the CDR3. DNA for the CDR3: TGTGCCAGCACCCAGGGGTACTCCTACAATGAGCAGTTCTTC. Translated, it gives CASTQGYSYNEQFF.

CDR3 in amino acids: CASSTGQGGTGELFF. In nucleotides, the CDR3 is TGTGCCAGCAGCACTGGACAGGGCGGAACCGGGGAGCTGTTTTTT. The genes are TRBV7-2 and TRBJ2-2; 8 positions agree with TRBD1. With V trimmed by 5 bases and J by 5 bases, 7 bases remained unmatched. The CDR3 consists of 15 residues. Germline V gene data show CDR1 as SGHTA and CDR2 as FQGNSA.

There are a few counts of this clone. The V call is TRBV7-9, the J call TRBJ1-1; the D gene is possibly TRBD1 (6 bases). Trimming shortened V by 5 bases and J by 0 bases, and 10 bases separated the two germline ends. The CDR3 sequence is 14 residues long. The germline V gene has CDR1 SEHNR and CDR2 FQNEAQ (reference sequence). The CDR3 is CASSIQGLNTEAFF. Written as DNA, the CDR3 is TGTGCCAGCAGCATACAGGGTCTGAACACTGAAGCTTTCTTT. The whole variable domain, filled in from reference TRBV7-9 and TRBJ1-1, reads DTGVSQNPRHKITKRGQNVTFRCDPISEHNRLYWYRQTLGQGPEFLTYFQNEAQLEKSRLLSDRFSAERPKGSFSTLEIQRTEQGDSAMYLCASSIQGLNTEAFFGQGTRLTVV.

The chain recombines TRBV25-1 with TRBJ2-5; 8 bases map to TRBD2. After removal of 2 bases from V and 2 bases from J, the junction contained 4 bases not matched to a gene. The CDR3 is 15 amino acids. The germline V gene has CDR1 MGHDK and CDR2 SYGVNS. This CDR3 reads CASSEQGLVQETQYF. CDR3 in DNA: TGTGCCAGCAGTGAACAGGGACTAGTTCAAGAGACCCAGTACTTC.

The V call is TRBV7-6, the J call TRBJ2-7, with no clear D. Germline V gene data show CDR1 as SGHVS and CDR2 as FNYEAQ. The CDR3 is 14 amino acids. V was clipped by 0 bases and J by 0 bases, with 6 bases between them. The CDR3 DNA reads TGTGCCAGCAGCTTAGCGGCAAGCTCCTACGAGCAGTACTTC. As protein: CASSLAASSYEQYF.

This clone was found once. This chain joins TRBV19 and TRBJ2-7, with 8 positions matching TRBD2. Germline CDR1 and CDR2: LNHDA and SQIVND (reference sequence). Unmatched junction bases numbered 8, after V lost 4 bases and J lost 3 bases. This CDR3 has 15 residues. CDR3 sequence reads: CASSNGGGPFYEQYF. CDR3 in DNA: TGTGCCAGTAGTAACGGCGGGGGGCCTTTCTACGAGCAGTACTTC.

This chain connects TRBV25-1 to TRBJ2-7; 13 nucleotides align to TRBD2. V shed 2 bases, J shed 3 bases, and the junction held 10 bases outside the gene matches. This CDR3 has 18 residues. Germline CDR1 and CDR2: MGHDK and SYGVNS. The CDR3 DNA sequence: TGTGCCAGCAGTGAACCCGTCAAGGGACTAGCGGGGAGCTACGAGCAGTACTTC. This codes for CASSEPVKGLAGSYEQYF.

The rearrangement joins TRBV5-4 to TRBJ2-3, with TRBD1 matching over 7 bases. J was trimmed by 7 bases and V by 4 bases; bases with no gene match: 9. In germline, CDR1 is SGHNT, CDR2 YYREEE (reference sequence). This CDR3 contains 14 residues. The CDR3 spells CASSKDRPENTQYF. The DNA for the CDR3 is TGTGCCAGCAGCAAGGACAGGCCTGAAAATACGCAGTATTTT.

The J gene is TRBJ1-2, the V gene TRBV14; a weak D match, TRBD1 (5 bases). The CDR3 is 16 amino acids. Per germline, CDR1 SGHDN and CDR2 FVKESK. With 4 bases removed from V and 0 bases from J, the gap between germline ends came to 15 bases. CDR3 sequence: CASSPWRQSPNYGYTF. CDR3 coding DNA: TGTGCCAGCAGCCCATGGCGACAGAGCCCTAACTATGGCTACACCTTC.

The V call is TRBV6-1, the J call TRBJ1-3, with unresolved D. Germline-derived CDR1 and CDR2 are MNHNS and SASEGT. Between the trimmed V and J ends, which lost 6 bases and 4 bases, there was a span of 7 bases. This CDR3 has 12 residues. Written as DNA, the CDR3 is TGTGCCAGCAGAGGACTGGGAAACACCATATATTTT. As protein: CASRGLGNTIYF.

This clone was detected a few times. This sequence joins TRBV19 and TRBJ1-1, with 12 nucleotides matching TRBD1. This CDR3 has 14 residues. Germline V gene sequence: CDR1 LNHDA, CDR2 SQIVND (reference sequence). V lost 7 bases to trimming and J lost 3 bases; unmatched junction nucleotides: 3. The CDR3 DNA is TGTGCCAGTACCAGGGACAGGGGGCACACTGAAGCTTTCTTT. Translating gives CASTRDRGHTEAFF.

The chain has TRBV27 and TRBJ2-6; maybe TRBD1 (5 bases). Trimming removed 4 bases at V and 1 base at J, with 8 bases between. The germline V gene has CDR1 MNHEY and CDR2 SMNVEV (reference sequence). CDR3 length: 15 amino acids. DNA for the CDR3: TGTGCCAGCAGTTACAGGTTTTCTGGGGCCAACGTCCTGACTTTC. This sequence encodes CASSYRFSGANVLTF.

The chain combines TRBV9 with TRBJ1-1; 9 bases fit TRBD1. There are 15 residues in the CDR3. Germline CDR1 is SGDLS and CDR2 is YYNGEE. Trimming took 3 bases from V and 5 from J; bases not matched to a gene: 8. The DNA for the CDR3 is TGTGCCAGCAGCGACTACAGGGGGCGTGGGACTGAAGCTTTCTTT. Amino acids: CASSDYRGRGTEAFF.

The V call is TRBV5-6, the J call TRBJ2-7; D perhaps matches TRBD1 (6 bases). There are 14 residues in the CDR3. The germline V gene encodes CDR1 SGHDT and CDR2 YYEEEE. V shed 7 bases and J shed 0 bases, with 14 bases lying between them. CDR3 in DNA: TGTGCCAGCGGATACAGGGTTGGCTCCTACGAGCAGTACTTC. Its protein product is CASGYRVGSYEQYF.